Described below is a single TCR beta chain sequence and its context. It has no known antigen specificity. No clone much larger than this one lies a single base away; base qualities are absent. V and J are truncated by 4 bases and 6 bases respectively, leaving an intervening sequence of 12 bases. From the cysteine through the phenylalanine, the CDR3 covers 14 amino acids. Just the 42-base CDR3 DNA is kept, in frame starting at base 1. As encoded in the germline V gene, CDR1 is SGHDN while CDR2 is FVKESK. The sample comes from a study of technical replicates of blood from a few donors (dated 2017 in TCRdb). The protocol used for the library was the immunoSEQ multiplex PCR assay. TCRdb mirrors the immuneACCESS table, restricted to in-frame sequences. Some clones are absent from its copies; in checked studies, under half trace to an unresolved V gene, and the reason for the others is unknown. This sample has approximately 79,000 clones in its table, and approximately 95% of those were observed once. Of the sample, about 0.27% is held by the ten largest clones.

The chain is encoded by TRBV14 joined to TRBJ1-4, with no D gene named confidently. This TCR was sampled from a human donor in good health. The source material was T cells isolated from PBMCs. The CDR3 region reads CASSPTGYDEKLFF. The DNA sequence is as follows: TGTGCCAGCAGCCCTACGGGGTACGATGAAAAACTGTTTTTT.